This entry lists 17 T cell receptor beta chains sequenced from one sample in a study of identical twins. TCRdb passed the 5' RACE reads through MiXCR, listing each CDR3 protein once. The sample lists around 1.7 million distinct CDR3 sequences, about 32% occurring once. The specimen was cord blood. Every receptor here comes from a newborn girl in good health.

The rearrangement joins TRBV20-1 to TRBJ1-5; D remains unclear. Trimming shortened V by 6 bases and J by 2 bases, and 11 bases separated the two germline ends. The CDR3 runs 13 residues. CDR1 DFQATT and CDR2 SNEGSKA come from the germline V gene (reference sequence). The CDR3 nucleotides are TGCAGTGCCCCTCCTGGGGGCAATCAGCCCCAGCATTTT. It is translated as CSAPPGGNQPQHF.

V and J are TRBV27 and TRBJ2-7; 7 nucleotides line up with TRBD1. The length of the CDR3 is 14 residues. Germline assignment: CDR1 MNHEY and CDR2 SMNVEV (reference sequence). V was clipped by 1 base and J by 7 bases; unmatched bases: 7. The CDR3 coding sequence is TGTGCCAGCAGTTTATACAGGGGAACCAATGAGCAGTACTTC. It specifies CASSLYRGTNEQYF.

This clonotype was counted a few times. The genes are TRBV5-1 and TRBJ2-3; no clear D. CDR3 length equals 14 residues. Trimming removed 1 base from V and 2 bases from J, with 8 bases in between. From germline, CDR1 is SGHRS and CDR2 YFSETQ. CDR3 amino acids: CASSLPLTTDTQYF. CDR3 bases: TGCGCCAGCAGCTTGCCCCTAACCACAGATACGCAGTATTTT.

The chain is built from TRBV20-1 and TRBJ1-5; unclear D gene. V shed 2 bases and J shed 4 bases, with 15 bases lying between them. The germline V gene has CDR1 DFQATT and CDR2 SNEGSKA (reference sequence). The CDR3 is 15 amino acids. CDR3 in DNA: TGCAGTGCTAGATTCGGAGGGCGGAGGAATCAGCCCCAGCATTTT. Translating gives CSARFGGRRNQPQHF.

This clonotype was observed once. The gene calls are TRBV6-6 and TRBJ2-5; 9 bases fit TRBD2. The DNA end favors TRBJ2-7, so the J call may be wrong. The CDR3 spans 16 residues. Germline CDR1 is MNHNY and CDR2 is SVGAGI (reference sequence). The CDR3 DNA reads TGTGCCAGCAGTTACACCCCGGGACTAGCTGCGTACGAGCAGTACTTC. Translation: CASSYTPGLAAYEQYF.

The chain uses TRBV11-2 and TRBJ2-4; possible D gene TRBD1, 5 bases. This CDR3 comprises 19 residues. Trimming stripped 3 bases from V and 3 bases from J, with 24 bases between. The germline V gene encodes CDR1 SGHAT and CDR2 FQNNGV. DNA for the CDR3: TGTGCCAGCAGCTTGATTGCCGAGAGGCAGGGCAAAGGCAAAAACATTCAGTACTTC. Its protein is CASSLIAERQGKGKNIQYF. Full variable domain (remainder filled in from reference TRBV11-2 and TRBJ2-4): EAGVAQSPRYKIIEKRQSVAFWCNPISGHATLYWYQQILGQGPKLLIQFQNNGVVDDSQLPKDRFSAERLKGVDSTLKIQPAKLEDSAVYLCASSLIAERQGKGKNIQYFGAGTRLSVL.

In nucleotides, the CDR3 is TGTGCCAGCAGCCAATGGGACCGATTGAACACTGAAGCTTTCTTT. Encoded protein: CASSQWDRLNTEAFF. The chain uses TRBV3-1 and TRBJ1-1, with a weak D call TRBD1 (5 bases). The V and J ends lost 2 bases and 0 bases respectively, with 10 bases between them. The CDR3 covers 15 residues. Germline CDR1 LGHDT, CDR2 YNNKEL (reference sequence).

This chain joins TRBV9 and TRBJ1-1, with unresolved D. The CDR3 spans 13 residues. V gave up 2 bases and J gave up 0 bases, with 5 bases separating them. Germline CDR1 is SGDLS and CDR2 is YYNGEE. CDR3 protein: CASSVALNTEAFF. CDR3 bases: TGTGCCAGCAGCGTGGCGCTGAACACTGAAGCTTTCTTT. Combining the CDR3 with reference TRBV9 and TRBJ1-1 gives the whole variable domain DSGVTQTPKHLITATGQRVTLRCSPRSGDLSVYWYQQSLDQGLQFLIQYYNGEERAKGNILERFSAQQFPDLHSELNLSSLELGDSALYFCASSVALNTEAFFGQGTRLTVV.

This clonotype was counted a few times. The V call is TRBV18, the J call TRBJ2-5, with D possibly being TRBD1 (7 bases). The tail of the sequence fits TRBJ2-7 better, so the J call may be wrong. CDR3 length: 14 amino acids. Germline V gene sequence: CDR1 KGHSH, CDR2 LQKENI. In nucleotides, the CDR3 is TGTGCCAGCTCACCACTTCCAGGGGGGAACGAGCAGTACTTC. It translates to CASSPLPGGNEQYF.

In this sample, this clonotype turned up many times. This chain joins TRBV10-1 and TRBJ2-3; no definite D call. The V end was cut by 0 bases, the J end by 7 bases, with 5 bases between. The CDR3 covers 12 residues. Germline V gives CDR1 WNHNN, CDR2 SYGVQD (reference sequence). The DNA of the CDR3 is TGCGCCAGCAGTGAGTCCCGTCATACGCAGTATTTT. As protein: CASSESRHTQYF.

This clonotype came up a few times. In DNA, the CDR3 is TGTGCCAGCAGCCAAGAGATGGGCAGGCAAAGGAATACGCAGTATTTT. Its protein is CASSQEMGRQRNTQYF. V usage is TRBV4-2 and J usage is TRBJ2-3; D is ambiguous. This CDR3 region has 16 residues. Trimming cost V 0 bases and J 7 bases, with 17 bases left between them. Germline CDR1 and CDR2: LGHNA and YNFKEQ.

This clonotype was counted only a few times. J is TRBJ1-6 and V is TRBV20-1; D is unresolved. Deletions cut 1 base from V and 12 bases from J, with 10 bases between. This CDR3 is built from 12 residues. Germline V gene sequence: CDR1 DFQATT, CDR2 SNEGSKA (reference sequence). The CDR3 sequence is CSARVGREPLHF. CDR3 DNA sequence: TGCAGTGCTAGAGTGGGAAGGGAACCCCTCCACTTT.

The rearrangement joins TRBV27 to TRBJ1-1; D gene ambiguous. The CDR3 consists of 14 residues. In germline, CDR1 is MNHEY, CDR2 SMNVEV (reference sequence). Trimming shortened V by 8 bases and J by 1 base, and 14 bases separated the two germline ends. CDR3 residues: CASLRSYPNTEAFF. The DNA for the CDR3 is TGTGCCAGCCTACGGAGCTACCCGAACACTGAAGCTTTCTTT.

The gene calls are TRBV2 and TRBJ2-1; 8 bases agree with TRBD2. The J call may be wrong; the DNA end is better matched by TRBJ2-7. There are 18 residues in the CDR3. CDR1 is SNHLY, CDR2 FYNNEI, per germline. The CDR3 loop reads CASSQTSLAGGSYNEQYF. The CDR3 nucleotides are TGTGCCAGCAGCCAAACCTCCCTAGCGGGTGGCTCCTACAATGAGCAGTACTTC.

V usage is TRBV29-1 and J usage is TRBJ2-3; the match to TRBD2 covers 7 bases. This CDR3 has 11 amino acids. Germline lookup yields CDR1 SQVTM and CDR2 ANQGSEA. The junction had 4 bases not matched to a gene; V was cut back by 7 bases and J by 6 bases. The CDR3 coding sequence is TGCAGCGCAGGGACTACCGATACGCAGTATTTT. Encoded protein: CSAGTTDTQYF.

This clonotype showed up just a few times. V gene TRBV27 combines with J gene TRBJ2-1; possibly TRBD1 or TRBD2 for D (5 bases each). Germline V lookup: CDR1 MNHEY, CDR2 SMNVEV (reference sequence). The CDR3 has 14 amino acids. V was clipped by 5 bases and J by 6 bases, with 14 bases between them. CDR3: CASSPGTIRNEQFF. DNA of the CDR3: TGTGCCAGCAGTCCGGGGACGATCCGCAATGAGCAGTTCTTC.

This clonotype was seen only a few times. The chain carries TRBV18 and TRBJ1-1; D ambiguous. Germline values: CDR1 KGHSH, CDR2 LQKENI. The ends were cut back, 0 bases at V and 0 bases at J, with 5 bases in the middle. The CDR3 has 14 amino acids. The CDR3, as DNA: TGTGCCAGCTCACCACCGTTGATGAACACTGAAGCTTTCTTT. As protein: CASSPPLMNTEAFF.